The T cell receptor beta chain under discussion was sequenced for a study of spatial heterogeneity in lung cancer. Study summary: Available PBMC from follow-up, collected a median of roughly 2 years after resection, underwent sequencing.

The junction had 9 bases not matched to a gene; V was cut back by 6 bases and J by 5 bases. Germline loops: CDR1 MDHEN, CDR2 SYDVKM. The CDR3 is 15 residues long. Overall study results and limits: Ubiquitous, expanded tumor-derived TCRs were more frequently observed in blood at resection than at follow-up.

The time point is: blood at routine non-recurrence follow-up after resection. Whole RNA was taken from tumor, nontumor lung or frozen PBMC; it was then sequenced unsorted. Each CDR3 protein is one row after TCRdb ran MiXCR on the 5' RACE reads. This table has under 30,000 distinct CDR3 sequences, 5% to 6.5% appearing once. This clonotype was counted at least ten times. Its antigen is not known. This material consisted of PBMCs, taken at follow-up. The genes are TRBV28 and TRBJ2-2, with TRBD2 matching over 7 bases. This TCR came from a male donor with early-stage non-small cell lung cancer. The chain's CDR3 is CASRPSSGLTGELFF. In nucleotides, the CDR3 is TGTGCCAGCAGACCCTCTAGCGGACTTACCGGGGAGCTGTTTTTT.